Below, 23 T cell receptor beta chains from the same sample are listed, as sequenced in a study of early T cells in non-severe SARS-CoV-2 infection. TCRdb re-called the 5' RACE reads with MiXCR, one entry per CDR3 protein. The table includes 100,000 to 120,000 distinct CDR3 sequences, about 12% detected once. The specimen sequenced was whole blood. These receptors all stem from an adult who was a healthcare worker with PCR-confirmed SARS-CoV-2 infection or an uninfected control (not recorded which).

The sample holds many counts of this clonotype. The chain uses TRBV19 and TRBJ2-1; tentatively, D is TRBD1 (5 bases). V gave up 8 bases and J gave up 0 bases, with 11 bases separating them. This CDR3 has 14 residues. Germline V gene lookup returns CDR1 LNHDA and CDR2 SQIVND (reference sequence). The CDR3 here is CASLGEPSYNEQFF. The CDR3, as DNA: TGTGCCAGTCTAGGGGAACCCTCCTACAATGAGCAGTTCTTC.

The rearrangement uses TRBV5-4 and TRBJ2-4; D could derive from TRBD1 or TRBD2 (5 bases each). The CDR3 has 14 residues. Germline V gene sequence: CDR1 SGHNT, CDR2 YYREEE (reference sequence). The ends were cut back, 5 bases at V and 4 bases at J, with 13 bases in the middle. CDR3 bases: TGTGCCAGCAGTTTCCGGGACGGGAAAAACATTCAGTACTTC. Amino acid sequence: CASSFRDGKNIQYF.

The chain joins TRBV19 to TRBJ2-3; 10 bases are shared with TRBD2. There are 17 residues in the CDR3. The trim removed 5 bases at V and 0 bases at J, leaving 8 bases unmatched. Germline lookup yields CDR1 LNHDA and CDR2 SQIVND (reference sequence). CDR3 protein: CASSWTSGSSSTDTQYF. The CDR3 DNA follows: TGTGCCAGTAGTTGGACTAGCGGATCCTCTAGCACAGATACGCAGTATTTT.

This clonotype was counted only a few times. This chain joins TRBV6-9 and TRBJ1-2; tentative D call: TRBD1 (6 bases). The CDR3 covers 21 residues. From germline, CDR1 is MNHGY and CDR2 SVAAGI. With 2 bases removed from V and 8 bases from J, the gap between germline ends came to 36 bases. The CDR3 spells CASSYTTRPRTADPIIRGYTF. DNA of the CDR3: TGTGCCAGCAGTTATACAACCCGCCCCAGGACAGCCGATCCAATTATCAGAGGCTACACCTTC.

This clonotype has at least ten counts. This chain connects TRBV28 to TRBJ2-5; 9 bases are shared with TRBD1. The germline CDR1 and CDR2 sequences are MDHEN and SYDVKM. V was pared by 1 base and J by 5 bases, with 8 bases of the junction left unmatched. The CDR3 has 16 residues. The CDR3 here is CASSLSGTGNDETQYF. The CDR3 DNA sequence: TGTGCCAGCAGTTTATCAGGGACAGGGAATGACGAGACCCAGTACTTC.

This clonotype was recorded a few times. V gene TRBV19 combines with J gene TRBJ2-5, with 7 positions matching TRBD2. Germline trimming cut 8 bases from V and 0 bases from J; bases unmatched to any gene: 12. Germline CDR1 is LNHDA and CDR2 is SQIVND (reference sequence). CDR3 length: 16 amino acids. DNA of the CDR3: TGTGCCAGTGCCAATAGACTAGCTAATTACCAAGAGACCCAGTACTTC. Translation gives CASANRLANYQETQYF. The whole variable domain, filled in from reference TRBV19 and TRBJ2-5, reads DGGITQSPKYLFRKEGQNVTLSCEQNLNHDAMYWYRQDPGQGLRLIYYSQIVNDFQKGDIAEGYSVSREKKESFPLTVTSAQKNPTAFYLCASANRLANYQETQYFGPGTRLLVL.

This clonotype has a handful of counts. The V gene is TRBV5-1, the J gene TRBJ2-1; tentatively, D is TRBD1 (5 bases). The CDR3 has 16 residues. CDR1 SGHRS and CDR2 YFSETQ come from the germline V gene. V lost 2 bases and J 0 bases, leaving 12 bases between the germline ends. The CDR3 spells CASSLRGESSYNEQFF. CDR3 sequence (DNA): TGCGCCAGCAGCTTAAGGGGCGAGAGCTCCTACAATGAGCAGTTCTTC.

The table lists this clonotype with many counts. The rearrangement joins TRBV29-1 to TRBJ2-3, with 14 bases lining up with TRBD2. The germline V gene encodes CDR1 SQVTM and CDR2 ANQGSEA. Unmatched junction bases numbered 5, after V lost 5 bases and J lost 4 bases. The CDR3 runs to 15 residues. This CDR3 is CSVRGLAGGPDTQYF. The CDR3 bases are TGCAGCGTTCGTGGACTAGCGGGGGGTCCAGATACGCAGTATTTT.

The rearrangement joins TRBV9 to TRBJ1-5; a possible D gene is TRBD1 (6 bases). V lost 0 bases and J 7 bases, leaving 11 bases between the germline ends. Germline CDR1 reads SGDLS; CDR2 reads YYNGEE. The length of the CDR3 is 14 residues. The CDR3 DNA reads as TGTGCCAGCAGCGTAGCCCCTGGGGGCCAGCCCCAGCATTTT. Protein sequence: CASSVAPGGQPQHF.

This chain links TRBV11-2 with TRBJ1-1; maybe TRBD1 (5 bases). Germline V gene data show CDR1 as SGHAT and CDR2 as FQNNGV. The V gene lost 7 bases and the J gene lost 4 bases, with 13 bases spanning the gap. The CDR3 length is 13 residues. The DNA for the CDR3 is TGTGCCAGCACTTCAGGGTTCGGCACTGAAGCTTTCTTT. Amino acids: CASTSGFGTEAFF.

The chain combines TRBV30 with TRBJ1-2; D is possibly TRBD1 (6 bases). The CDR3 is 13 amino acids. V lost 1 base and J lost 8, with 14 bases in between. The germline CDR1 and CDR2 sequences are GTSNPN and SVGIG (reference sequence). The CDR3 bases are TGTGCCTGGAGTGGGGGGACAATCGGAGGCTACACCTTC. Its translation: CAWSGGTIGGYTF.

On this clonotype itself: One junction end does not reproduce the germline sequence, and a read error may be involved. The chain carries TRBV20-1 and TRBJ1-2, with D unclear. The CDR3 runs 13 residues. Germline V lookup: CDR1 DFQATT, CDR2 SNEGSKA (reference sequence). CDR3 amino acids: CSAGDDGNYGYTF. CDR3 bases: TGCAGTGCTGGAGATGACGGGAACTATGGCTACACCTTC.

This clonotype appeared many times. The CDR3 nucleotides read TGTGCCAGCAGTTACTCCAGTCCATCACCCCTCCACTTT. Encoded protein: CASSYSSPSPLHF. The chain employs TRBV6-5 and TRBJ1-6; D not resolved. The ends were cut back, 0 bases at V and 10 bases at J, with 7 bases in the middle. This CDR3 is 13 amino acids long. CDR1 and CDR2 from the germline V gene are MNHEY and SVGAGI.

This clonotype has a handful of counts. This chain connects TRBV2 to TRBJ1-4, with D uncertain. The length of the CDR3 is 11 residues. In germline, CDR1 is SNHLY, CDR2 FYNNEI. Between the trimmed V and J ends, which lost 4 bases and 10 bases, there was a span of 7 bases. In DNA, the CDR3 is TGTGCCAGCAGTGTGTCAGTAAAACTGTTTTTT. Translating it yields CASSVSVKLFF.

The chain couples TRBV13 to TRBJ2-1; D uncertain. The CDR3 sequence is 12 residues long. Germline V lookup: CDR1 PRHDT, CDR2 FYEKMQ (reference sequence). The ends were cut back, 2 bases at V and 7 bases at J, with 6 bases in the middle. The CDR3 sequence is CASSLTPNEQFF. As DNA, the CDR3 is TGTGCCAGCAGCTTAACTCCTAATGAGCAGTTCTTC.

This clonotype was seen ten or more times. V usage is TRBV5-4 and J usage is TRBJ1-4; D gene unclear. Germline V lookup: CDR1 SGHNT, CDR2 YYREEE (reference sequence). The CDR3 loop spans 14 amino acids. V lost 0 bases, J lost 8 bases, and 11 bases lay in between. In DNA, the CDR3 is TGTGCCAGCAGCTTGGGCGCAGGTCGAGAAAAACTGTTTTTT. Protein product: CASSLGAGREKLFF.

This clonotype has only a few counts. The rearrangement uses TRBV24-1 and TRBJ2-5, with D unclear. The length of the CDR3 is 13 residues. The V gene's germline CDR1 is KGHDR and CDR2 SFDVKD. Trimming stripped 4 bases from V and 5 bases from J, with 10 bases between. CDR3 sequence (DNA): TGTGCCACCAGTGAACCCCCCATGGAGACCCAGTACTTC. Protein product: CATSEPPMETQYF.

This clonotype was found many times. CDR3: CASSPDSFSNQPQHF. The CDR3 DNA reads as TGCGCCAGCAGCCCTGACAGTTTTAGCAATCAGCCCCAGCATTTT. The J gene is TRBJ1-5, the V gene TRBV5-1; the D gene is possibly TRBD1 (5 bases). The CDR3 runs 15 residues. V lost 4 bases to trimming and J lost 0 bases, with 11 bases between them. Germline assignment: CDR1 SGHRS and CDR2 YFSETQ.

A note on this clonotype: At one end, the junction sequence differs from germline, possibly due to a read error. The chain recombines TRBV7-9 with TRBJ2-1, with TRBD2 matching 7 bases. This CDR3 contains 19 residues. From germline, CDR1 is SEHNR and CDR2 FQNEAQ (reference sequence). The CDR3 spells CASSPPGGSKVTSFNEQFF. The DNA of the CDR3 is TGTGCCAGCAGCCCTCCGGGCGGGAGTAAGGTCACGTCCTTCAATGAGCAGTTCTTC.

This clonotype was seen ten or more times. The chain carries TRBV28 and TRBJ1-4; 8 bases are shared with TRBD1. Per the germline V gene, CDR1 is MDHEN and CDR2 is SYDVKM. The CDR3 is 13 amino acids. The V gene end was trimmed by 11 bases and the J gene end by 0 bases; junction bases not matched to a gene: 2. The CDR3 DNA reads TGTGCCGGACAGGGATCAACTAATGAAAAACTGTTTTTT. Translated, it gives CAGQGSTNEKLFF.

A word on this clonotype: A clone one base away is much larger, so this may be a read error. This chain links TRBV5-4 with TRBJ2-3; no firm D call. The DNA end lines up better with TRBJ1-5; the J call may be wrong. The CDR3 loop spans 11 amino acids. The germline V gene encodes CDR1 SGHNT and CDR2 YYREEE (reference sequence). CDR3 region: CASRPEDTQHF. The CDR3 region has the DNA TGTGCCAGCAGACCGGAAGATACGCAGCATTTT.

V gene TRBV5-4 combines with J gene TRBJ2-7; 11 bases line up with TRBD2. Germline CDR1 and CDR2: SGHNT and YYREEE (reference sequence). CDR3 length: 15 amino acids. Losses at the gene ends were 0 bases for V and 3 bases for J; bases not matched to a gene: 2. The CDR3 bases are TGTGCCAGCAGCTTGGAGGGACTAGCGGACTACGAGCAGTACTTC. Protein product: CASSLEGLADYEQYF.

This clonotype was detected a few times. This chain uses TRBV18 with TRBJ2-6; the D gene is possibly TRBD1 (6 bases). The germline CDR1 and CDR2 sequences are KGHSH and LQKENI. Trimming left V 0 bases short and J 1 base short, with 19 bases between. CDR3 size: 20 residues. The CDR3 DNA sequence: TGTGCCAGCTCACCACCTTATTCTCGCCAGGGGCTTTCTGGGGCCAACGTCCTGACTTTC. Its protein is CASSPPYSRQGLSGANVLTF.